The rows below give T cell receptor beta chains drawn from one sample of a study of cytomegalovirus exposure and HLA in healthy donors. Some clones are missing from TCRdb's copy, which holds only in-frame ones; the method was immunoSEQ multiplex PCR. In the table there are about 160,000 clones, approximately 86% of which are singletons. The sequenced sample consisted of PBMCs. The origin of the receptors is a woman aged 18-30 years in good health and CMV-seronegative. Each CDR3 is given with its conserved first and last residue. The order of the fields is CDR3 protein, CDR3 DNA, D gene, J gene, clone size, V gene. D genes are given only for firm matches. The size entry is marked missing in some rows and otherwise reads once, few, many or a size class.

CDR3: CASSKGGGARPNTEAFF
DNA: TGTGCCAGCAGCAAAGGGGGGGGAGCGAGACCGAACACTGAAGCTTTCTTT
D: NA
J: TRBJ1-1
size: NA
V: TRBV21-1

CDR3: CSVADSSYGYTF
DNA: TGCAGCGTTGCGGACAGCTCCTATGGCTACACCTTC
D: NA
J: TRBJ1-2
size: NA
V: TRBV29-1

CDR3: CASSLTQGAAQPQHF
DNA: TGTGCCAGCAGCCTGACACAGGGGGCGGCTCAGCCCCAGCATTTT
D: TRBD1
J: TRBJ1-5
size: NA
V: TRBV28

CDR3: CASSPYSTHYEQYF
DNA: TGTGCCAGCAGCCCCTACTCGACTCATTACGAGCAGTACTTC
D: NA
J: TRBJ2-7
size: NA
V: TRBV7-2

CDR3: CASTGEFADTQYF
DNA: TGTGCCAGCACCGGGGAGTTTGCAGATACGCAGTATTTT
D: NA
J: TRBJ2-3
size: NA
V: TRBV6-1

CDR3: CACTGGFQETQYF
DNA: TGTGCCTGTACGGGAGGTTTCCAAGAGACCCAGTACTTC
D: TRBD2
J: TRBJ2-5
size: NA
V: TRBV30

CDR3: CASSPDTSGYTGELFF
DNA: TGTGCCAGCTCACCAGACACTAGCGGGTACACCGGGGAGCTGTTTTTT
D: TRBD2
J: TRBJ2-2
size: NA
V: TRBV18

CDR3: CASSGGASSGNTIYF
DNA: TGCGCCAGCAGCGGCGGGGCTAGCTCTGGAAACACCATATATTTT
D: NA
J: TRBJ1-3
size: NA
V: TRBV5-1

CDR3: CASSSIRQASLEKLFF
DNA: TGCGCCAGCAGCTCGATAAGACAGGCTAGCTTAGAAAAACTGTTTTTT
D: NA
J: TRBJ1-4
size: NA
V: TRBV5-1

CDR3: CASSLMNPETDTQYF
DNA: TGTGCCAGCAGCTTGATGAATCCCGAGACAGATACGCAGTATTTT
D: NA
J: TRBJ2-3
size: few
V: TRBV7-6

CDR3: CSATLQVNEKLFF
DNA: TGCAGCGCTACTCTACAGGTTAATGAAAAACTGTTTTTT
D: NA
J: TRBJ1-4
size: NA
V: TRBV29-1

CDR3: CASSLDRGEKLFF
DNA: TGTGCCAGCAGCTTGGACAGGGGAGAAAAACTGTTTTTT
D: TRBD1
J: TRBJ1-4
size: NA
V: TRBV7-9

CDR3: CASSDGILKTGELFF
DNA: TGTGCCAGCAGCGACGGGATCCTTAAAACCGGGGAGCTGTTTTTT
D: NA
J: TRBJ2-2
size: once
V: TRBV7-8

CDR3: CASSRQGGEYEQYF
DNA: TGTGCCAGCAGTCGACAGGGTGGAGAATACGAGCAGTACTTC
D: TRBD1
J: TRBJ2-7
size: NA
V: TRBV6-1

CDR3: CASSSIPGLAGTYNEQFF
DNA: TGTGCCAGCAGCTCCATACCCGGACTAGCGGGAACCTACAATGAGCAGTTCTTC
D: TRBD2
J: TRBJ2-1
size: NA
V: TRBV11-2

CDR3: CAGGDRVYGYTF
DNA: TGTGCCGGGGGGGACAGGGTTTATGGCTACACCTTC
D: TRBD1
J: TRBJ1-2
size: NA
V: TRBV6-6

CDR3: CASSLETTSTDTQYF
DNA: TGTGCCAGCAGCTTAGAGACGACTAGCACAGATACGCAGTATTTT
D: NA
J: TRBJ2-3
size: NA
V: TRBV11-3

CDR3: CAWMMVGEQYF
DNA: TGTGCCTGGATGATGGTCGGGGAGCAGTACTTC
D: NA
J: TRBJ2-7
size: NA
V: TRBV30

CDR3: CAGQENTEAFF
DNA: TGTGCCGGACAGGAGAACACTGAAGCTTTCTTT
D: TRBD1
J: TRBJ1-1
size: NA
V: TRBV6-1

CDR3: CASRGREVVFGELFF
DNA: TGTGCCAGCAGAGGGAGGGAGGTCGTATTCGGGGAGCTGTTTTTT
D: TRBD2
J: TRBJ2-2
size: NA
V: TRBV7-9

CDR3: CASSPTGHPNYGYTF
DNA: TGTGCCAGCAGCCCTACCGGACACCCTAACTATGGCTACACCTTC
D: NA
J: TRBJ1-2
size: NA
V: TRBV5-4

CDR3: CASRDQRDISSRSGNTIYF
DNA: TGTGCCAGCAGGGACCAAAGGGACATATCTAGTCGCTCTGGAAACACCATATATTTT
D: NA
J: TRBJ1-3
size: once
V: TRBV9

CDR3: CASSEAGGNNSPLHF
DNA: TGTGCCAGCAGTGAGGCAGGGGGCAATAATTCACCCCTCCACTTT
D: TRBD1
J: TRBJ1-6
size: NA
V: TRBV6-1

CDR3: CASSLSTHLGANVLTF
DNA: TGCGCCAGCAGCTTGAGCACCCACTTAGGGGCCAACGTCCTGACTTTC
D: NA
J: TRBJ2-6
size: NA
V: TRBV5-1

CDR3: CASSDRWETQYF
DNA: TGTGCCAGCAGTGATCGGTGGGAGACCCAGTACTTC
D: NA
J: TRBJ2-5
size: NA
V: TRBV2

CDR3: CASSGTGTGNTIYF
DNA: TGTGCTAGCAGCGGAACAGGGACTGGAAACACCATATATTTT
D: NA
J: TRBJ1-3
size: NA
V: TRBV7-7

CDR3: CASSLGGEGDYGYTF
DNA: TGTGCCAGCAGTTTAGGGGGGGAAGGGGACTATGGCTACACCTTC
D: NA
J: TRBJ1-2
size: NA
V: TRBV28

CDR3: CASSLDRGPHEQYF
DNA: TGTGCCAGCAGCCTTGACAGGGGGCCCCACGAGCAGTACTTC
D: TRBD1
J: TRBJ2-7
size: NA
V: TRBV11-2

CDR3: CASSRYTDTQYF
DNA: TGTGCCAGCAGCCGTTACACAGATACGCAGTATTTT
D: NA
J: TRBJ2-3
size: NA
V: TRBV6-1

CDR3: CASSDGVPYNEQFF
DNA: TGTGCCAGCAGTGACGGGGTCCCTTACAATGAGCAGTTCTTC
D: NA
J: TRBJ2-1
size: NA
V: TRBV27

CDR3: CASSHSGANVLTF
DNA: TGTGCCAGCAGTCACTCTGGGGCCAACGTCCTGACTTTC
D: NA
J: TRBJ2-6
size: few
V: TRBV6-1

CDR3: CASSQYFASGDEQFF
DNA: TGTGCCAGCAGCCAATATTTTGCTAGCGGGGATGAGCAGTTCTTC
D: TRBD2
J: TRBJ2-1
size: few
V: TRBV4-2

CDR3: CASSYSGMAEDTQYF
DNA: TGTGCCAGCAGTTATAGCGGAATGGCGGAAGATACGCAGTATTTT
D: NA
J: TRBJ2-3
size: NA
V: TRBV6-5

CDR3: CASGPGLPYNEQFF
DNA: TGTGCTAGTGGTCCCGGACTCCCGTACAATGAGCAGTTCTTC
D: NA
J: TRBJ2-1
size: NA
V: TRBV12-5

CDR3: CASSARTSGDTQYF
DNA: TGTGCCAGCAGTGCGAGGACTAGCGGGGATACGCAGTATTTT
D: TRBD2
J: TRBJ2-3
size: NA
V: TRBV2

CDR3: CSVVILRSGANVLTF
DNA: TGCAGCGTTGTCATACTTCGCTCTGGGGCCAACGTCCTGACTTTC
D: NA
J: TRBJ2-6
size: NA
V: TRBV29-1

CDR3: CASSFGTSSYEQYF
DNA: TGTGCCAGCAGTTTCGGGACATCTTCCTACGAGCAGTACTTC
D: NA
J: TRBJ2-7
size: once
V: TRBV28

CDR3: CASSYSEAGANVLTF
DNA: TGTGCCAGCAGTTACTCCGAGGCTGGGGCCAACGTCCTGACTTTC
D: NA
J: TRBJ2-6
size: few
V: TRBV6-5

CDR3: CASSERSGSTGELFF
DNA: TGTGCCAGCAGTGAACGGTCGGGATCAACCGGGGAGCTGTTTTTT
D: NA
J: TRBJ2-2
size: NA
V: TRBV2

CDR3: CASSLVTVEAFF
DNA: TGTGCCAGCAGCTTGGTTACGGTAGAAGCTTTCTTT
D: NA
J: TRBJ1-1
size: few
V: TRBV5-6

CDR3: CASTGREGRFSGANVLTF
DNA: TGTGCCAGCACGGGTAGGGAGGGTAGGTTTTCTGGGGCCAACGTCCTGACTTTC
D: TRBD2
J: TRBJ2-6
size: once
V: TRBV28

CDR3: CASSETRASNQPQHF
DNA: TGTGCCAGCAGTGAAACGCGGGCTAGCAATCAGCCCCAGCATTTT
D: NA
J: TRBJ1-5
size: few
V: TRBV6-1

CDR3: CASSSTGWPTNSPLHF
DNA: TGTGCCAGCAGTTCAACAGGGTGGCCTACGAATTCACCCCTCCACTTT
D: NA
J: TRBJ1-6
size: NA
V: TRBV6-5

CDR3: CAWNSGGETQYF
DNA: TGTGCCTGGAACAGCGGGGGGGAGACCCAGTACTTC
D: TRBD2
J: TRBJ2-5
size: NA
V: TRBV30

CDR3: CASSTQADGSYEQYF
DNA: TGTGCCAGCAGCACACAGGCGGATGGCTCCTACGAGCAGTACTTC
D: NA
J: TRBJ2-7
size: NA
V: TRBV6-4

CDR3: CASSYNDREGLYEQFF
DNA: TGTGCCAGCAGTTACAATGACCGGGAGGGCTTGTATGAGCAGTTCTTC
D: TRBD2
J: TRBJ2-1
size: NA
V: TRBV6-5

CDR3: CASSDHGLAGGVYEQYF
DNA: TGCGCCAGCAGTGACCACGGACTAGCGGGGGGGGTCTACGAGCAGTACTTC
D: TRBD2
J: TRBJ2-7
size: NA
V: TRBV10-2

CDR3: CASSEIPLSAAKLFF
DNA: TGTGCCAGCAGTGAAATACCCCTCTCCGCGGCAAAACTGTTTTTT
D: NA
J: TRBJ1-4
size: NA
V: TRBV2

CDR3: CASGSSYEQYF
DNA: TGTGCCAGCGGGAGCTCCTACGAGCAGTACTTC
D: NA
J: TRBJ2-7
size: NA
V: TRBV6-6

CDR3: CASSPLKGEGVGELFF
DNA: TGTGCCAGCAGCCCCTTGAAGGGCGAGGGAGTCGGGGAGCTGTTTTTT
D: NA
J: TRBJ2-2
size: NA
V: TRBV7-6

CDR3: CASSYSTGRNEQFF
DNA: TGTGCCAGCAGTTACTCGACCGGGAGGAATGAGCAGTTCTTC
D: TRBD2
J: TRBJ2-1
size: NA
V: TRBV6-5

CDR3: CASSLSPVNEQFF
DNA: TGTGCCAGCAGTTTATCACCGGTCAATGAGCAGTTCTTC
D: NA
J: TRBJ2-1
size: NA
V: TRBV27

CDR3: CAWSVGSSYNEQFF
DNA: TGTGCCTGGAGTGTGGGCAGCTCCTACAATGAGCAGTTCTTC
D: NA
J: TRBJ2-1
size: NA
V: TRBV30

CDR3: CASRSIPGTLHF
DNA: TGTGCCAGCAGGTCTATCCCCGGGACCCTCCACTTT
D: NA
J: TRBJ1-6
size: NA
V: TRBV5-4

CDR3: CASSRGRLGAQYF
DNA: TGTGCCAGCAGCCGTGGCCGACTAGGGGCCCAGTACTTC
D: NA
J: TRBJ2-5
size: NA
V: TRBV6-5

CDR3: CASSSLHSSIVGGFGADTQYF
DNA: TGTGCCAGCTCCTCCCTCCACAGTAGTATTGTGGGGGGTTTCGGTGCAGATACGCAGTATTTT
D: NA
J: TRBJ2-3
size: NA
V: TRBV18

CDR3: CASSPDGAIGGKLFF
DNA: TGTGCCAGCAGTCCCGATGGGGCCATAGGGGGAAAACTGTTTTTT
D: NA
J: TRBJ1-4
size: once
V: TRBV28

CDR3: CASSLRLGWGQGEGAFF
DNA: TGTGCCAGCAGCTTACGCCTTGGTTGGGGGCAGGGAGAGGGAGCTTTCTTT
D: NA
J: TRBJ1-1
size: NA
V: TRBV7-9

CDR3: CASSQDRVWSPLHF
DNA: TGCGCCAGCAGCCAGGACAGGGTGTGGTCACCCCTCCACTTT
D: TRBD1
J: TRBJ1-6
size: NA
V: TRBV4-1